What follows describes a single TCR beta chain. The V segment lost 7 bases and the J segment 2 bases; nucleotides outside the gene matches: 8. CDR1 and CDR2 (germline): MDHEN, SYDVKM. This CDR3 region has 16 residues. Time point denoted: persistent/refractory GD, antithyroid drugs over 5 years with positive TRAb. RNA from PBMCs was the source of the TCR library. Criteria from the American Thyroid Association guidelines were applied to diagnose Graves' disease. HTBI primers from iRepertoire and Arm-PCR of CDR3 regions yielded the TCR beta libraries. TCRdb processed the multiplex PCR reads anew with MiXCR; each CDR3 protein has one entry. In the table there are around 500,000 distinct CDR3 sequences, about a fifth of which are singletons. The data originate from a study of regulatory T cells in long-lasting Graves disease.

The sample here was peripheral blood mononuclear cells (PBMCs), taken when the disease was refractory, from a patient treated with antithyroid drugs. The genes are TRBV28 and TRBJ2-3, with 11 bases fitting TRBD2. This TCR was recovered from a female donor with Graves disease. The CDR3 coding sequence is TGTGCCAGCACCAGCGGGACTAGCGGTATCACAGATACGCAGTATTTT. Its protein is CASTSGTSGITDTQYF.